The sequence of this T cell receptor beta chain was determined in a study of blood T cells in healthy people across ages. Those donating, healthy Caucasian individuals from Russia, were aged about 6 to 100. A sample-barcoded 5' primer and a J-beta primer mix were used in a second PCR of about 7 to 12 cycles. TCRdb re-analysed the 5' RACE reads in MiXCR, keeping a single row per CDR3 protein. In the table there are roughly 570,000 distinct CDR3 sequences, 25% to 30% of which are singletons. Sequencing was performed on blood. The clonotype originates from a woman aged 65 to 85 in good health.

Here the CDR3 reads CASSFGQGYTGELFF. CDR3 bases: TGTGCCAGCAGCTTCGGACAGGGATACACCGGGGAGCTGTTTTTT. The V call is TRBV7-9, the J call TRBJ2-2; 8 nucleotides align to TRBD1. This CDR3 is 15 amino acids long. The V and J ends lost 3 bases and 3 bases, in that order; junction bases with no gene match: 3. CDR1 is SEHNR and CDR2 is FQNEAQ in the germline V gene (reference sequence).